This T cell receptor beta chain came from a study of blood T cell repertoires in COVID-19 (dated by TCRdb to 2020 to 2022). At the level of the whole study: Samples covering the acute and convalescent phases of COVID-19 were provided by collaborators in the United States, Italy and Spain. The prospective study material was composed of cDNA or gDNA derived from T cells, B-cell-depleted T cells, or PBMCs. Deeply sampled blood TCRbeta repertoires from subjects exposed to, actively infected with, or recovered from COVID-19 were included in the dataset. The repertoires were released in a freely available public database intended as a resource for research on the immune response to SARS-CoV-2. The samples were drawn from two sources: the first 160 participants of the ongoing ImmuneRACE study, and over 950 subjects contributed by 6 global collaborators. The sample metadata nearly always contained a de-identified subject ID, COVID-19 status, age in years and sex. Where available, HLA class I and class II types were obtained from metadata supplied by the sample provider rather than from assay-based typing. Overall study results and their limits: The quantity of clinical and demographic metadata differed by source and by participant and was supplied without curation.

The CDR3 measures 13 amino acids from cysteine to phenylalanine. Left in the record is the CDR3 DNA by itself, 39 bases read in frame from the first base. The germline V gene supplies CDR1 SGHTA and CDR2 FQGNSA. V is pared back by 7 bases and J by 1 base, with 10 bases lying between the germline termini. Whole blood was collected in K2EDTA tubes by collaborating institutions according to the institutions' own protocols. Collaborator samples were shipped for TCRbeta analysis as frozen whole blood, isolated PBMCs, or DNA extracted from either sample type. The immunoSEQ Assay, a bias-controlled multiplex PCR, was used to amplify TCRbeta CDR3 regions from genomic DNA. The study's own analysis went as follows. The number of nucleated cells in each sample was estimated from the amplification of reference gene primers within the assay. To quantify the absolute abundance of each unique TCRbeta CDR3 rearrangement, sequence reads were collapsed and filtered. Productive Simpson clonality was computed per sample as the square root of Simpson's diversity index over productive rearrangements. The table was pulled from immuneACCESS by TCRdb, which kept in-frame rearrangements only. Such tables lose some clones; where checked, under half of the loss comes from unresolved V genes, and the rest has no known cause. V and J calls and clone size are copied from that table; D and trimming were computed from the DNA. Recorded for this sample are about 69,000 clones; roughly 80% of them occurred a single time. The top ten hold about 17% of the sample.

To note about this clone: The antigen it binds to is not known. Base qualities are missing; no much larger clone stands one base away.

The clonotype comes from a man between 60 and 75 years old with acute or convalescent COVID-19. The rearranged segments are TRBV7-2 and TRBJ1-1; no D gene can be assigned with confidence. The sample taken for sequencing was peripheral blood. CDR3 region: CASTPSRNTEAFF. The DNA is as follows: TGTGCCAGCACCCCTTCTCGGAACACTGAAGCTTTCTTT.